This T cell receptor beta chain was obtained from a study of blood T cell repertoires in COVID-19. Study at large: There were acute and convalescent COVID-19 samples, and they came from the United States, Italy and Spain. From T cells, B-cell-depleted T cells, or PBMCs came the material, which was cDNA or gDNA.

V lost 5 bases, J lost 1 base, and 18 bases lay in between. This CDR3 is 17 amino acids long. Germline lookup yields CDR1 MNHEY and CDR2 SMNVEV (reference sequence). This clone was seen more than once but under ten times. Authors' analysis steps: The assay estimated nucleated cells by amplifying reference gene primers. Using immunoSEQ multiplex PCR, the repertoire was profiled, and TCRdb retains in-frame clones only, with some absent. For V, J and clone size, that table is used; D and trimming come from the DNA. The data hold approximately 76,000 clones, with 88% observed a single time. The sequence was obtained from a human donor in a cohort sampled during active COVID-19. The sample consisted of peripheral blood. The chain has TRBV27 and TRBJ2-1, with D possibly being TRBD1 (6 bases). CDR3: CASSPRTDPLSYNEQFF. In DNA form, the CDR3 reads TGTGCCAGCAGTCCACGGACAGACCCCTTATCCTACAATGAGCAGTTCTTC.